This TCR beta chain was sequenced during a study of blood T cells in healthy people across ages. This clonotype was counted a few times. The CDR3 spans 19 residues. V was trimmed by 6 bases and J by 0 bases, leaving 23 bases between them. Germline values: CDR1 MGHRA, CDR2 YSYEKL. Then a second PCR, running about 6 to 12 cycles, was carried out with a sample-barcoded 5' primer and a J-beta primer mix. MiXCR was run by TCRdb on the 5' RACE reads, yielding one entry per CDR3 protein. The repertoire has around 1.7 million distinct CDR3 sequences, about 28% of them found once; the top ten carry roughly 8%.

The TCR originated in a woman in her twenties or thirties in good health. This chain connects TRBV4-1 to TRBJ2-2, with D maybe TRBD2 (6 bases). The source material was blood. CDR3 amino acids: CASRPSRESWGTNTGELFF. The CDR3 DNA is TGCGCCAGCAGACCTTCCCGGGAGTCGTGGGGGACGAACACCGGGGAGCTGTTTTTT.